This TCR beta chain was recovered during a study of blood T cell repertoires in COVID-19. V lost 4 bases, J lost 6 bases, and 12 bases lay in between. This CDR3 comprises 13 residues. Germline CDR1 reads MNHEY; CDR2 reads SVGAGI. Clones were read by immunoSEQ multiplex PCR, and TCRdb kept only the in-frame ones, dropping some. The sample includes around 76,000 clones, 85% of them seen just once. The clonotype originates from a man of 80 years or more with acute or convalescent COVID-19. The chain uses TRBV6-5 and TRBJ1-1; no definite D call. The sequenced sample consisted of peripheral blood. The CDR3 is CASSSIPGAEAFF. CDR3 bases: TGTGCCAGCAGTTCCATACCCGGGGCTGAAGCTTTCTTT.